One and the same sample provided the 30 T cell receptor beta chains below, sequenced in a study of regulatory T cells in long-lasting Graves disease. Through Arm-PCR of CDR3 regions and iRepertoire HTBI primers, TCR beta libraries were built. TCRdb analysed the multiplex PCR reads with MiXCR anew, one entry per CDR3 protein. The profile covers about 330,000 distinct CDR3 sequences, with around 16% appearing a single time and around 20% taken by the ten largest. The sample's time point: newly diagnosed GD, antithyroid drugs for less than 3 months. Preparation of the TCR library used RNA extracted from PBMCs. These same data were also listed under a study on T cells in Graves' hyperthyroidism and ophthalmopathy.

The sample consisted of peripheral blood mononuclear cells (PBMCs), taken at new diagnosis, from a patient treated with antithyroid drugs. These TCRs come from a young woman with Graves disease.

To note about this clonotype: A read error may be the cause here, since a much bigger clone is one base away. The rearrangement links TRBV10-3 to TRBJ2-1; TRBD2 matches 9 bases. The J segment lost 0 bases and the V segment lost 0 bases, leaving 12 bases of the junction unmatched. Germline V gene lookup returns CDR1 ENHRY and CDR2 SYGVKD. The CDR3 covers 20 residues. CDR3 DNA: TGTGCCATCAGTGAGTCAGCGGGAGGCCGGGGGGAAAGCTCCTACAATGAGCAGTTCTTC. This sequence encodes CAISESAGGRGESSYNEQFF.

In DNA form, the CDR3 reads TGCGCCAGCAGCACGGGGACAGGGGGAAACACTGAAGCTTTCTTT. Residues: CASSTGTGGNTEAFF. The rearrangement links TRBV5-1 to TRBJ1-1; 11 bases line up with TRBD1. The CDR3 runs to 15 residues. The V segment lost 4 bases and the J segment 2 bases; nucleotides outside the gene matches: 4. CDR1 is SGHRS, CDR2 YFSETQ, per germline.

Only a few counts were recorded for this clonotype. The rearrangement links TRBV5-6 to TRBJ2-2; D is undetermined. Looked up from germline, CDR1 is SGHDT and CDR2 is YYEEEE. The CDR3 runs 13 residues. The V end was cut by 2 bases, the J end by 6 bases, with 8 bases between. As DNA, the CDR3 is TGTGCCAGCAGCTTCATTGGGCCCGGGGAGCTGTTTTTT. Its translation is CASSFIGPGELFF.

Ten or more counts support this clonotype. This rearrangement joins TRBV28 to TRBJ2-7; D remains ambiguous. This CDR3 spans 12 amino acids. In germline, CDR1 is MDHEN, CDR2 SYDVKM. Trimming took off 4 bases at V and 5 bases at J, with 9 bases between the two ends. The CDR3: CASSSRLNEQYF. The CDR3 DNA sequence: TGTGCCAGCAGTTCCCGATTAAACGAGCAGTACTTC.

This clonotype was observed many times. CDR3 residues: CSARAGSEIYGYTF. As DNA, the CDR3 is TGCAGTGCTAGAGCAGGGTCCGAAATTTATGGCTACACCTTC. The chain employs TRBV20-1 and TRBJ1-2; D is perhaps TRBD1 (5 bases). The germline V gene has CDR1 DFQATT and CDR2 SNEGSKA (reference sequence). There are 14 residues in the CDR3. The V and J ends lost 1 base and 5 bases respectively, with 14 bases between them.

This chain connects TRBV7-2 to TRBJ2-2; 7 positions match TRBD2. The CDR3 spans 16 residues. The germline V gene has CDR1 SGHTA and CDR2 FQGNSA. After removal of 1 base from V and 8 bases from J, the junction contained 10 bases not matched to a gene. The CDR3 nucleotides read TGTGCCAGCAGCTTAGTAGCGGGTTCCTCCCCGGGGGAGCTGTTTTTT. Translating it yields CASSLVAGSSPGELFF.

This clonotype was recorded many times. The gene calls are TRBV2 and TRBJ2-1; 7 nucleotides agree with TRBD2. CDR3 length: 14 amino acids. The junction had 10 bases not matched to a gene; V was cut back by 7 bases and J by 7 bases. Germline V CDR1 and CDR2: SNHLY, FYNNEI. The CDR3 coding sequence is TGTGCCAGCACGCCCCGGGACTACCCTAATGAGCAGTTCTTC. As protein: CASTPRDYPNEQFF.

In this sample, this clonotype turned up many times. V gene TRBV5-1 combines with J gene TRBJ1-5; D gene ambiguous. The CDR3 has 16 amino acids. The V gene's germline CDR1 is SGHRS and CDR2 YFSETQ. The V end lost 0 bases, the J end lost 0 bases, and 10 bases lay between the germline ends. In DNA form, the CDR3 reads TGCGCCAGCAGCTTGGGAGCTGGGGATAGCAATCAGCCCCAGCATTTT. It encodes CASSLGAGDSNQPQHF.

This clonotype was counted ten times or more. The chain has TRBV6-4 and TRBJ1-1, with 9 bases fitting TRBD1. The CDR3 has 13 residues. CDR1 MRHNA and CDR2 SNTAGT come from the germline V gene. J gave up 9 bases and V 5 bases, and 7 bases lay outside the gene matches. The CDR3 nucleotides read TGTGCCAGCAGTACTCCCGGGACAGGGAAAGCTTTCTTT. Protein product: CASSTPGTGKAFF.

This clonotype was observed many times. The V gene is TRBV3-1, the J gene TRBJ1-1; D remains unclear. V was clipped by 1 base and J by 7 bases, with 7 bases between them. Germline CDR1 is LGHDT and CDR2 is YNNKEL (reference sequence). This CDR3 has 12 residues. The CDR3 nucleotides read TGTGCCAGCAGCCAAGTGGGAGATGAAGCTTTCTTT. Its protein is CASSQVGDEAFF.

This clonotype showed up many times. V and J are TRBV18 and TRBJ2-7; possible D gene TRBD1, 5 bases. This CDR3 contains 14 residues. The germline V gene encodes CDR1 KGHSH and CDR2 LQKENI. Trimming cost V 5 bases and J 2 bases, with 13 bases left between them. As DNA, the CDR3 is TGTGCCAGCTCATCTCTCCCACAGGCCTACGAGCAGTACTTC. Amino acids: CASSSLPQAYEQYF.

V is TRBV13 and J is TRBJ2-1, with a tentative D call TRBD1 (5 bases). Germline-derived CDR1 and CDR2 are PRHDT and FYEKMQ (reference sequence). Deletions cut 2 bases from V and 10 bases from J, with 12 bases between. The CDR3 is 13 residues long. In DNA, the CDR3 is TGTGCCAGCAGCTTAACAGGTGAATGGGAGCAGTTCTTC. This encodes CASSLTGEWEQFF.

In its sample, this clonotype was seen a few times. A much larger clone lies a single base off, so this may be a read error. This chain connects TRBV5-1 to TRBJ2-7, with D possibly being TRBD1 (6 bases). V was cut by 7 bases and J by 6 bases, with 20 bases left in between. This CDR3 has 14 amino acids. Germline values: CDR1 SGHRS, CDR2 YFSETQ. In DNA, the CDR3 is TGCGCCAGCGGACACAAGGGGGAGAACTGCGAGCAGTACTTC. Its protein product is CASGHKGENCEQYF.

With respect to this clonotype: This probably arose from a read error, given a far larger clone one base away. This chain connects TRBV20-1 to TRBJ2-1, with a possible D match to TRBD2 (5 bases). V lost 0 bases and J lost 10, with 16 bases in between. Germline V lookup: CDR1 DFQATT, CDR2 SNEGSKA (reference sequence). This CDR3 comprises 14 residues. CDR3: CSARDRGSSYEQFF. In nucleotides, the CDR3 is TGCAGTGCTAGAGATCGAGGGAGCTCCTACGAGCAGTTCTTC.

Turning to this clonotype: Since a much larger clone is just one base distant, this may be a read error. The chain has TRBV7-2 and TRBJ2-1; D remains unclear. This CDR3 is 11 amino acids long. Germline V gene data show CDR1 as SGHTA and CDR2 as FQGNSA. The CDR3 DNA sequence: TGTGCCAGCAGCGACTTCAATGAGCAGTCCTTC. Translated: CASSDFNEQSF. The complete variable domain, with remaining parts taken from reference TRBV7-2 and TRBJ2-1, reads GAGVSQSPSNKVTEKGKDVELRCDPISGHTALYWYRQSLGQGLEFLIYFQGNSAPDKSGLPSDRFSAERTGGSVSTLTIQRTQQEDSAVYLCASSDFNEQSFGPGTRLTVL.

This clonotype came up many times. The J gene is TRBJ2-5, the V gene TRBV20-1; no firm D call. The CDR3 loop spans 14 amino acids. Looked up from germline, CDR1 is DFQATT and CDR2 is SNEGSKA (reference sequence). V was clipped by 5 bases and J by 1 base, with 14 bases between them. The CDR3 DNA follows: TGCAGTGCTGTAGGTCTAGGTACCCAAGAGACCCAGTACTTC. Translation: CSAVGLGTQETQYF.

Regarding this clonotype: With a much larger clone just one base away, this may be a read error. The chain employs TRBV20-1 and TRBJ2-7; D gene ambiguous. CDR1 is DFQATT, CDR2 SNEGSKA, per germline (reference sequence). CDR3 length: 13 amino acids. The CDR3 DNA reads TGCGGTGCTAGGTCGGTCGTTGGGTACGAGCAGTACTTC. Translating gives CGARSVVGYEQYF.

V is TRBV19 and J is TRBJ1-5; D ambiguous. V was cut by 3 bases and J by 0 bases, with 9 bases left in between. The CDR3 totals 15 residues. Germline V CDR1 and CDR2: LNHDA, SQIVND (reference sequence). In nucleotides, the CDR3 is TGTGCCAGTAGTATGATGGGAAATAGCAATCAGCCCCAGCATTTT. Translation: CASSMMGNSNQPQHF.

This clonotype was counted ten times or more. The rearrangement joins TRBV4-1 to TRBJ2-7; D tentatively reads TRBD1 or TRBD2 (5 bases each). The germline gives CDR1 MGHRA, CDR2 YSYEKL. The ends were cut back, 5 bases at V and 0 bases at J, with 17 bases in the middle. This CDR3 contains 16 residues. DNA for the CDR3: TGCGCCAGCAGCAACCTCGAGGGGCGAAGCTCCTACGAGCAGTACTTC. It translates to CASSNLEGRSSYEQYF.

On this clonotype itself: The CDR3 end shows no conserved phenylalanine or tryptophan, and so a read error is likely. The chain recombines TRBV5-1 with TRBJ2-7; D is unclear. V dropped 4 bases and J dropped 5 bases, with 16 bases sitting between them. CDR3 length: 14 residues. Germline V gives CDR1 SGHRS, CDR2 YFSETQ. The chain's CDR3 is CASSGRRTGNEQYY. CDR3 nucleotide sequence: TGCGCCAGCAGCGGCCGGCGGACGGGCAACGAGCAGTACTAC.

This clonotype turned up a few times. A read error may explain this, as a much larger clone is one base away. The CDR3 bases are TGTGCCAGCTCACCTGGGGGAGGCGAGCGGTACTTC. It codes for CASSPGGGERYF. This sequence joins TRBV18 and TRBJ2-7, with a tentative D call TRBD2 (6 bases). Germline V gene data show CDR1 as KGHSH and CDR2 as LQKENI. The CDR3 runs to 12 residues.

The V and J genes are TRBV25-1 and TRBJ2-5, with 8 nucleotides matching TRBD2. The J segment lost 5 bases and the V segment lost 6 bases, leaving 8 bases of the junction unmatched. Germline CDR1 reads MGHDK; CDR2 reads SYGVNS. This CDR3 has 14 residues. The CDR3 is CASRLAENDETQYF. CDR3 DNA: TGTGCCAGCAGACTAGCGGAGAACGACGAGACCCAGTACTTC.

This clonotype was observed a handful of times. The gene calls are TRBV2 and TRBJ1-4; unclear D gene. The V end lost 7 bases, the J end lost 6 bases, and 12 bases lay between the germline ends. The germline V gene has CDR1 SNHLY and CDR2 FYNNEI. The CDR3 loop spans 13 amino acids. The CDR3 nucleotides are TGTGCCAGCATCCGTGGCTCGGATGAAAAACTGTTTTTT. Its protein product is CASIRGSDEKLFF.

This clonotype was counted many times. The V call is TRBV10-3, the J call TRBJ2-7; tentatively, D is TRBD1 (7 bases). The V gene lost 4 bases and the J gene lost 4 bases, with 11 bases spanning the gap. CDR1 is ENHRY and CDR2 is SYGVKD in the germline V gene. The CDR3 has 13 amino acids. In nucleotides, the CDR3 is TGTGCCATCAGTGCCTCAGGGGGGTACGAGCAGTACTTC. It translates to CAISASGGYEQYF.

This clonotype has only a few counts. J is TRBJ1-2 and V is TRBV6-1, with a tentative D call TRBD1 (6 bases). V lost 7 bases and J lost 8, with 17 bases in between. CDR1 and CDR2 (germline): MNHNS, SASEGT. CDR3 length: 13 amino acids. The CDR3 DNA reads as TGTGCCAGCAAGTTGCAGGGGAGTAGAGGCTACACCTTC. It encodes CASKLQGSRGYTF.

The J gene is TRBJ1-6, the V gene TRBV25-1, with unresolved D. Trimming took off 4 bases at V and 0 bases at J, with 10 bases between the two ends. The V gene's germline CDR1 is MGHDK and CDR2 SYGVNS. This CDR3 spans 16 amino acids. The CDR3 loop is CASSGVGSSYNSPLHF. The CDR3 nucleotides are TGTGCCAGCAGTGGCGTAGGAAGCTCCTATAATTCACCCCTCCACTTT.

This clonotype was counted a few times. The rearrangement joins TRBV6-1 to TRBJ1-1, with no clear D. V was shortened by 6 bases and J by 1 base, with 9 bases between the two germline ends. CDR3 length: 13 amino acids. Germline V gene data show CDR1 as MNHNS and CDR2 as SASEGT. The CDR3 loop is CASSPDWNTEAFF. The CDR3 bases are TGTGCCAGCAGCCCTGACTGGAACACTGAAGCTTTCTTT.

This clonotype occurred many times. This rearrangement joins TRBV5-1 to TRBJ2-1; D possibly corresponds to TRBD2 (6 bases). The CDR3 loop spans 12 amino acids. V was pared by 5 bases and J by 8 bases, with 11 bases between. The V gene's germline CDR1 is SGHRS and CDR2 YFSETQ. In DNA form, the CDR3 reads TGCGCCAGCAGACTGGAGGGGCATGAGCAGTTCTTC. Protein sequence: CASRLEGHEQFF. The full variable domain, its missing parts supplied by reference TRBV5-1 and TRBJ2-1, is KAGVTQTPRYLIKTRGQQVTLSCSPISGHRSVSWYQQTPGQGLQFLFEYFSETQRNKGNFPGRFSGRQFSNSRSEMNVSTLELGDSALYLCASRLEGHEQFFGPGTRLTVL.

The chain has TRBV12-3 or TRBV12-4 and TRBJ2-2, with TRBD1 matching over 9 bases. There are 15 residues in the CDR3. Trimming cost V 7 bases and J 2 bases; bases outside gene matches: 5. CDR3: CASKTGGPNTGELFF. The DNA of the CDR3 is TGTGCCAGCAAAACAGGGGGCCCCAACACCGGGGAGCTGTTTTTT.

There are many counts of this clonotype. The V call is TRBV6-2 or TRBV6-3, the J call TRBJ2-1; TRBD2 agrees at 10 bases. This CDR3 is built from 18 residues. In germline, CDR1 is MNHEY, CDR2 SVGEGT. The V gene end was trimmed by 0 bases and the J gene end by 3 bases; junction bases not matched to a gene: 8. The chain's CDR3 is CASSYSIAGGPFYNEQFF. For the CDR3, the DNA is TGTGCCAGCAGTTACTCGATAGCGGGAGGTCCCTTCTACAATGAGCAGTTCTTC.